Given below is one T cell receptor (beta chain) in context. Data came from immunoSEQ multiplex PCR; TCRdb stores just in-frame clones and leaves some out. The data contain around 120,000 clones, 90% of them singletons. The data belong to a study of blood T cell repertoires in COVID-19. There are 16 residues in the CDR3. V trimming: 4 bases; J trimming: 2 bases; junction bases outside the gene matches: 8. CDR1 and CDR2 from the germline V gene are SGDLS and YYNGEE. The material sequenced was peripheral blood. This sequence joins TRBV9 and TRBJ1-4; TRBD1 matches at 7 bases. The clonotype was recovered from a man aged 45-65 years with active COVID-19. The CDR3 loop is CASSLSGQATNEKLFF. The CDR3 bases are TGTGCCAGCAGCCTCTCTGGACAGGCGACTAATGAAAAACTGTTTTTT.